This T cell receptor (beta chain) emerged from a study of cytomegalovirus exposure and HLA in healthy donors. Study results and limitations: As a later analysis showed, several of the most significant clusters appeared to be linked to common viral pathogens.

Primers: 60 Vbeta forward and 13 Jbeta reverse. Profiled with immunoSEQ multiplex PCR; TCRdb holds only in-frame clones, not every one. The sample shows roughly 190,000 clones, about four fifths of them seen only once. Of note for this clone: Its antigen is not identified.

With V trimmed by 1 base and J by 4 bases, 5 bases remained unmatched. This CDR3 region has 17 residues. The V gene's germline CDR1 is MNHNS and CDR2 SASEGT. V usage is TRBV6-1 and J usage is TRBJ2-5, with 14 nucleotides matching TRBD2. Sequenced: PBMCs. This TCR came from a man aged 18-30 years in good health and CMV-seronegative. CDR3 loop: CASSEVGLAGAGETQYF. The CDR3 DNA is TGTGCCAGCAGTGAAGTGGGACTAGCGGGAGCCGGAGAGACCCAGTACTTC.